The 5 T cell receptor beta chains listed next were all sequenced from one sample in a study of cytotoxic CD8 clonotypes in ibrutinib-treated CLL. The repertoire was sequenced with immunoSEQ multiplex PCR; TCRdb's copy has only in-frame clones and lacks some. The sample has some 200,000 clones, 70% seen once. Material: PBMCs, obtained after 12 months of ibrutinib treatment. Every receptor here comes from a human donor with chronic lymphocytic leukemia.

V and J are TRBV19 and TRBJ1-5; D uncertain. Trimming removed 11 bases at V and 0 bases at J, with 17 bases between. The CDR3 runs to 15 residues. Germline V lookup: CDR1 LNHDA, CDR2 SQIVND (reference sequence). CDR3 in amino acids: CAPQARSNSNQPQHF. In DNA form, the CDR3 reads TGTGCCCCCCAGGCCCGTTCGAATAGCAATCAGCCCCAGCATTTT.

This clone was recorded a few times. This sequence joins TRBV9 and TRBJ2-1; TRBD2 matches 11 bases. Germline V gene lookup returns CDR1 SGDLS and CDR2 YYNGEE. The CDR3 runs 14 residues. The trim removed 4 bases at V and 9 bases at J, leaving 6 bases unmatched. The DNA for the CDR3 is TGTGCCAGCAGCACCAGACTAGCGGGAATTGAGCAGTTCTTC. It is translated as CASSTRLAGIEQFF. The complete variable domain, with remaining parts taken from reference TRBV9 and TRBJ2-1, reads DSGVTQTPKHLITATGQRVTLRCSPRSGDLSVYWYQQSLDQGLQFLIQYYNGEERAKGNILERFSAQQFPDLHSELNLSSLELGDSALYFCASSTRLAGIEQFFGPGTRLTVL.

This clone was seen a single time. This CDR3 reads CASSDAGTGINIQYF. CDR3 in DNA: TGTGCCAGCAGCGACGCCGGGACAGGGATTAACATTCAGTACTTC. The chain employs TRBV9 and TRBJ2-4; 9 bases map to TRBD1. Per germline, CDR1 SGDLS and CDR2 YYNGEE. The junction had 8 bases not matched to a gene; V was cut back by 3 bases and J by 7 bases. The CDR3 is made up of 15 amino acids. Full variable domain (outside the CDR3, taken from reference TRBV9 and TRBJ2-4): DSGVTQTPKHLITATGQRVTLRCSPRSGDLSVYWYQQSLDQGLQFLIQYYNGEERAKGNILERFSAQQFPDLHSELNLSSLELGDSALYFCASSDAGTGINIQYFGAGTRLSVL.

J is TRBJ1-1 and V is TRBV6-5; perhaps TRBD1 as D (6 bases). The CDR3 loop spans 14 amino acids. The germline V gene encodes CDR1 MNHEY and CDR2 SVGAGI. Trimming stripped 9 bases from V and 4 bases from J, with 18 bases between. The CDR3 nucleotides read TGTGCCAGTCGGGGGTGGGGGCGCGGCACTGAAGCTTTCTTT. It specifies CASRGWGRGTEAFF.

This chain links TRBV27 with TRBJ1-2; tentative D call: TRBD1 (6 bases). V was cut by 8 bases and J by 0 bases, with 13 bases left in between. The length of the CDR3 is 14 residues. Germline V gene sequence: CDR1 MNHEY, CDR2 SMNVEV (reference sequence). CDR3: CASLRAGANYGYTF. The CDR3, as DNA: TGTGCCAGCCTCCGGGCAGGGGCTAACTATGGCTACACCTTC.